The present entry profiles one T cell receptor (beta chain) with its context. The antigen is unknown. The data are from a study of cytomegalovirus exposure and HLA in healthy donors. Study-wide results and limits: Among the CMV-associated chains, three were confirmed in vitro as specific for CMV antigens.

The PCR used 60 Vbeta and 13 Jbeta primers. Libraries were prepared by immunoSEQ multiplex PCR; TCRdb keeps only in-frame clonotypes and omits some of them. The sample has some 150,000 clones; the top ten hold over 2%. This sequence originates from a woman under 30 in good health and CMV-seronegative. Sequenced input: PBMCs.

CDR3 amino acids: CASSQEVRGEQFF. In nucleotides, the CDR3 is TGTGCCAGCAGCCAAGAGGTGCGAGGTGAGCAGTTCTTC. V is TRBV4-2 and J is TRBJ2-1; D call uncertain. Trimming removed 0 bases at V and 9 bases at J, with 9 bases between. Germline CDR1 LGHNA, CDR2 YNFKEQ. This CDR3 has 13 residues.